This TCR beta chain appears in the sequencing data of a study of OX40 agonist ivuxolimab in advanced cancers. The study's findings and limits: Normalized T-cell clonal expansion was also low in a subset of nonresponders. Circulating CD4+ and CD8+ T cells showed clonal expansion by week 6 at 0.1 to 3.0 mg/kg.

The V segment lost 6 bases and the J segment 3 bases; nucleotides outside the gene matches: 9. Germline CDR1 is SGHDN and CDR2 is FVKESK. The CDR3 length is 15 residues. The repertoire was sequenced with immunoSEQ multiplex PCR; TCRdb's copy has only in-frame clones and lacks some. The sample has 65,000 to 85,000 clones; 85% are singletons. As to this clone: The target antigen is unknown.

Prior autoimmune disease or systemic immunosuppression barred patients. V usage is TRBV14 and J usage is TRBJ2-3; 7 positions agree with TRBD2. This TCR derives from an adult with an advanced solid tumor such as melanoma, head and neck, liver or kidney cancer. The material was CD4+ or CD8+ T cells sorted from blood, obtained in a trial of the OX40 agonist ivuxolimab. Written as DNA, the CDR3 is TGTGCCAGCAGAAGAGCGGGATGGGATACAGATACGCAGTATTTT. It encodes CASRRAGWDTDTQYF.